Detailed here is one T cell receptor beta chain. These data belong to a study of blood T cell repertoires in COVID-19. Authors' data handling: Amplified reference gene primers provided the basis for estimating nucleated cell counts. Clones were read by immunoSEQ multiplex PCR, and TCRdb kept only the in-frame ones, dropping some. V and J calls and clone size are given by that table; D and trimming were obtained from the DNA. The data show 80,000 to 95,000 clones, with 65% to 80% seen just once and 15% to 20% held by the top ten. Germline assignment: CDR1 KGHDR and CDR2 SFDVKD. With V trimmed by 4 bases and J by 3 bases, 4 bases remained unmatched. The CDR3 covers 14 residues.

This chain links TRBV24-1 with TRBJ1-2, with 7 bases identical to TRBD1. The source of this sequence is a woman older than 75 with active or convalescent COVID-19. Sequenced input: peripheral blood. The CDR3: CATSERDRDYGYTF. The CDR3 bases are TGTGCCACCAGTGAGCGGGACAGAGACTATGGCTACACCTTC.